What follows describes a single T cell receptor (beta chain). This clone was detected a few times. The antigen it binds to is not known. No qualities accompany the bases; no much larger clone lies one base away. This sample was included in a study of blood T cell repertoires in COVID-19 (dated by TCRdb to 2020 to 2021). Study-level background: Samples covering the acute and convalescent phases of COVID-19 were provided by collaborators in the United States, Italy and Spain. The prospective study material was composed of cDNA or gDNA derived from T cells, B-cell-depleted T cells, or PBMCs. The dataset comprised deeply sampled blood TCRbeta repertoires from subjects exposed to, actively infected with, or recovered from COVID-19. The repertoires were made available in a free public database intended to serve as a resource for research on the immune response to SARS-CoV-2. The samples were drawn from two sources: the first 160 participants of the ongoing ImmuneRACE study, and 1,200 or so subjects contributed by 6 global collaborators. Nearly every sample came with metadata listing a de-identified subject ID, COVID-19 status, age in years and sex. Where available, HLA class I and class II types were taken from metadata supplied by the sample provider and were not determined by assay-based typing.

Collaborating institutions collected whole blood in K2EDTA tubes following their own protocols. Collaborator samples were shipped for TCRbeta analysis as frozen whole blood, isolated PBMCs, or DNA extracted from either sample type. V sheds 1 base and J sheds 0 bases, leaving 9 bases between their ends. Counted from cysteine to phenylalanine, this CDR3 has 15 amino acids. Kept here is only the CDR3 DNA, which spans 45 bases and is read in frame from base 1. CDR1 and CDR2 are read off the germline V gene (reference sequence) as MNHEY and SMNVEV. The immunoSEQ Assay, a bias-controlled multiplex PCR, was used to amplify TCRbeta CDR3 regions from genomic DNA. The source study handled its data this way. The number of nucleated cells in each sample was estimated from the amplification of reference gene primers within the assay. To quantify the absolute abundance of each unique TCRbeta CDR3 rearrangement, sequence reads were collapsed and filtered. For each sample, productive Simpson clonality was calculated as the square root of Simpson's diversity index across productive rearrangements. The immuneACCESS repertoire file appears here via TCRdb, limited to in-frame rearrangements. These files lack a portion of the clones; in checked studies, under half of the deficit traces to unresolved V genes, and the cause of the others is not known. V, J and clone size reflect that table, while D and trimming were determined from the DNA. This sample holds 250,000 to 350,000 clones; approximately 89% were observed only once. The ten largest clones add up to approximately 12% of the sample.

What the work shows at the level of the full study, not this receptor alone: The quantity of clinical and demographic metadata differed by source and by participant and was supplied without curation.

This chain joins TRBV27 to TRBJ1-1; no D segment can be confidently identified. Sequencing was done on a sample of peripheral blood. The receptor was derived from an older woman with acute or convalescent COVID-19. CDR3 sequence: CASSLYRSLNTEAFF. The nucleotide sequence reads TGTGCCAGCAGTTTATACAGATCATTGAACACTGAAGCTTTCTTT.